The 7 T cell receptor beta chains listed next were all sequenced from one sample in a study of blood T cells in healthy people across ages. A sample-barcoded 5' primer and a J-beta primer mix were used in a second PCR of roughly 7 to 11 cycles. TCRdb independently ran MiXCR on the 5' RACE reads; one entry per CDR3 protein. Of some 1.5 million distinct CDR3 sequences in the sample, roughly 27% were seen once. The sequencing sample was made of blood. Receptors originate from a woman aged 25 to 39 in good health.

A remark on this clonotype: This could be a read error, since a much larger clone is one nucleotide away. The rearrangement joins TRBV20-1 to TRBJ2-1; 9 nucleotides match TRBD1. V shed 7 bases and J 10 bases; nucleotides not matched to a gene: 14. The CDR3 is 14 residues long. The germline V gene encodes CDR1 DFQATT and CDR2 SNEGSKA (reference sequence). The CDR3: CSGTGTGLTYEQFF. The CDR3 DNA reads as TGCAGTGGAACCGGGACAGGGCTCACCTACGAGCAGTTCTTC.

The chain uses TRBV15 and TRBJ1-3; D uncertain. CDR3 length: 15 residues. The germline CDR1 and CDR2 sequences are LNHNV and YYDKDF (reference sequence). Between the trimmed V and J ends, which lost 3 bases and 1 base, there was a span of 10 bases. The CDR3 nucleotides are TGTGCCACCAGCAGTCCTCTAATTTCTGGAAACACCATATATTTT. It is translated as CATSSPLISGNTIYF.

J is TRBJ2-7 and V is TRBV7-2, with TRBD2 matching 11 bases. The CDR3 loop spans 14 amino acids. Germline assignment: CDR1 SGHTA and CDR2 FQGNSA. V gave up 6 bases and J gave up 3 bases; unmatched junction bases: 4. CDR3: CASRLAGVVYEQYF. In DNA, the CDR3 is TGTGCCAGCAGACTAGCGGGAGTGGTCTACGAGCAGTACTTC.

This clonotype came up a few times. The chain employs TRBV6-1 and TRBJ1-1; 8 positions match TRBD1. This CDR3 comprises 14 residues. J gave up 4 bases and V 4 bases, and 5 bases lay outside the gene matches. Germline V CDR1 and CDR2: MNHNS, SASEGT. The CDR3 DNA sequence: TGTGCCAGCAGTGCCCGGACAGGGAGCACTGAAGCTTTCTTT. Encoded protein: CASSARTGSTEAFF.

This clonotype was recorded a few times. The V gene is TRBV11-2, the J gene TRBJ2-6; no firm D call. Germline V CDR1 and CDR2: SGHAT, FQNNGV. CDR3 length: 12 amino acids. With 2 bases removed from V and 7 bases from J, the gap between germline ends came to 3 bases. CDR3 sequence reads: CASSLIANVLTF. CDR3 sequence (DNA): TGTGCCAGCAGCTTAATCGCCAACGTCCTGACTTTC.

In regard to this clonotype: A much larger clone sits a single nucleotide away, making a read error possible. V is TRBV5-1 and J is TRBJ1-2, with 7 bases aligning to TRBD1. This CDR3 has 14 amino acids. Germline CDR1 is SGHRS and CDR2 is YFSETQ. In nucleotides, the CDR3 is TGCGCCAGCAGCGCACAGGGGACTAACTATAGCTACACCTTC. Residues: CASSAQGTNYSYTF.

A few counts support this clonotype. The CDR3 is CSGWTESYEQYF. CDR3 DNA: TGCAGCGGTTGGACAGAATCCTACGAGCAGTACTTC. The chain combines TRBV20-1 with TRBJ2-7, with D maybe TRBD1 (6 bases). The CDR3 spans 12 residues. Germline CDR1 is DFQATT and CDR2 is SNEGSKA (reference sequence).